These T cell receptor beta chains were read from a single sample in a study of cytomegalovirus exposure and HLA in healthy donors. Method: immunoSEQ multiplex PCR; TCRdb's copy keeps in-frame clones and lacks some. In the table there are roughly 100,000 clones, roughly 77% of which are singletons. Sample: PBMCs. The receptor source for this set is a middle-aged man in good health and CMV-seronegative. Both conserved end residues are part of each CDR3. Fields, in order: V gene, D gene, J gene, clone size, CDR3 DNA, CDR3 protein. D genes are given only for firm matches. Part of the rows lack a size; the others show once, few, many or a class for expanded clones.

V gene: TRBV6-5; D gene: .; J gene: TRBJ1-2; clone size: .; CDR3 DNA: TGTGCCAGCAGTCCCCTATTGGGGGGCTATGGCTACACCTTC; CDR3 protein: CASSPLLGGYGYTF
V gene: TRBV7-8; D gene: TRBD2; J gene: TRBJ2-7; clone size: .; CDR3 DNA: TGTGCCAGCAGCAGGACTAGCGGGGGGTCCTACGAGCAGTACTTC; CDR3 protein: CASSRTSGGSYEQYF
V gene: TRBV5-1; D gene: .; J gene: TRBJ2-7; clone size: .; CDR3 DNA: TGCGCCAGCAGCTTGAATGGTATAGGGGGTTCCAGGAGATCCTACGAGCAGTACTTC; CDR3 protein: CASSLNGIGGSRRSYEQYF
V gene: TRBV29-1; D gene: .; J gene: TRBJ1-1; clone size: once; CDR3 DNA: TGCAGCGTTGAGTGGGGAGCCGGCACTGAAGCTTTCTTT; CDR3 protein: CSVEWGAGTEAFF
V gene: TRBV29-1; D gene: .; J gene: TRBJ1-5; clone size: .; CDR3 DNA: TGCAGCGTTGGAGGTATTGGAAATCAGCCCCAGCATTTT; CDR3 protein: CSVGGIGNQPQHF
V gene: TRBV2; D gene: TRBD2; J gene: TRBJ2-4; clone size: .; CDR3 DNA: TGTGCCAGCAGTGAAAACAGCGGGGGGTTTAACATTCAGTACTTC; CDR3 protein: CASSENSGGFNIQYF
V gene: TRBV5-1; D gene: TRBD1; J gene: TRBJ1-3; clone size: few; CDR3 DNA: TGCGCCAGCGCCCGGGACAGGTACTCTGGAAACACCATATATTTT; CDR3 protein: CASARDRYSGNTIYF
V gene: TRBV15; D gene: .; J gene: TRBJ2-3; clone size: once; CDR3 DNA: TGTGCCACCAGCAGAGCAAACAGATTCTTCACAGATACGCAGTATTTT; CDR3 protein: CATSRANRFFTDTQYF
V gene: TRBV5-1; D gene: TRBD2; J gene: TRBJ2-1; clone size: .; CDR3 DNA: TGCGCCAGCAGCTTGGTTCAGCGGGGGGCGAACAATGAGCAGTTCTTC; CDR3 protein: CASSLVQRGANNEQFF
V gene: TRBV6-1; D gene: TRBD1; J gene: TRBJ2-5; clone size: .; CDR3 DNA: TGTGCCAGCAGTGTAGACAGGGCCGGGGTAGAGACCCAGCACTTC; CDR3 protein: CASSVDRAGVETQHF
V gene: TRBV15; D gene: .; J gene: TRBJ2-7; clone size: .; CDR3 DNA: TGTGCCACCAGCAGAGGCAGGGCCTCCTACGAGCAGTACTTC; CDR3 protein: CATSRGRASYEQYF
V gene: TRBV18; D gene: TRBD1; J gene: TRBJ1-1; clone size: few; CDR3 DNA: TGTGCCAGCTCACCACAAAGGGGGCTGGACACTGAAGCTTTCTTT; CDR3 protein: CASSPQRGLDTEAFF
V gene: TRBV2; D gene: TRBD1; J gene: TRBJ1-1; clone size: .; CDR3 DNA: TGTGCCAGCAGACTAGGGGGCCTGAACACTGAAGCTTTCTTT; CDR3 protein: CASRLGGLNTEAFF
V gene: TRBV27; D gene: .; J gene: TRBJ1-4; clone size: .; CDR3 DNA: TGTGCCAGCGCCCCCTCCAGGGGAGAAGCGTTCAATGAAAAACTGTTTTTT; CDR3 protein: CASAPSRGEAFNEKLFF
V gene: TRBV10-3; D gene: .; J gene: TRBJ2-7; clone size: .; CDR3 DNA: TGTGCCATCAGAGGGGATAGCTACGAGCAGTACTTC; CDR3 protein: CAIRGDSYEQYF
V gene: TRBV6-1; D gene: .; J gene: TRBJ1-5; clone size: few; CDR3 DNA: TGTGCCAGCAGTGAAGGCAGGGGCGACAATCAGCCCCAGCATTTT; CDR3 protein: CASSEGRGDNQPQHF
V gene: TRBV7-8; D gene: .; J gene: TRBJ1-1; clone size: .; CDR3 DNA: TGTGCCAGCAGCTTAATAGGGGGGGACACTGAAGCTTTCTTT; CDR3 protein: CASSLIGGDTEAFF
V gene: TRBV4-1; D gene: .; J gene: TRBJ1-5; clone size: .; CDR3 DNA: TGCGCCAGCAGCCAAGCAAACATGGATCAGCCCCAGCATTTT; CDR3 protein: CASSQANMDQPQHF
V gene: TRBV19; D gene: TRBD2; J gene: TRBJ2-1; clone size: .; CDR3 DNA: TGTGCCAGTAGTATAGGCCCGGGACTAGCGGGGGTAAATGAGCAGTTCTTC; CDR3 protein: CASSIGPGLAGVNEQFF
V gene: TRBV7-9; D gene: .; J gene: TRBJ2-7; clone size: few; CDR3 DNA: TGTGCCAGCAGCTTGGCGGCTAGCGAGCAGTACTTC; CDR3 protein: CASSLAASEQYF
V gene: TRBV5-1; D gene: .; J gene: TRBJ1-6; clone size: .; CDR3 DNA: TGCGCCAGCAGCTTGCGGAGTAGTAATTCACCCCTCCACTTT; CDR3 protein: CASSLRSSNSPLHF
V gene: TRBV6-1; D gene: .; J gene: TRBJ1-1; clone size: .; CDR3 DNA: TGTGCCAGCAGTGGGGGAACAGGGCACACTGAAGCTTTCTTT; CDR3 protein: CASSGGTGHTEAFF
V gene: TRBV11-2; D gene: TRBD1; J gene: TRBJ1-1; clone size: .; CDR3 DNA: TGTGCCAGCAGCTTTACAGGGGACCACACTGAAGCTTTCTTT; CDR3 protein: CASSFTGDHTEAFF
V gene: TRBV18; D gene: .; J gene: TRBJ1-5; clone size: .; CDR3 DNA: TGTGCCAGCTCACGCGGGACGGGACGAAATCAGCCCCAGCATTTT; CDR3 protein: CASSRGTGRNQPQHF
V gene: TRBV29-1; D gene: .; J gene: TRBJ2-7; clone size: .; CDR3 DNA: TGCAGCGCCGCCGGGGGGCCCAGCTACGAGCAGTACTTC; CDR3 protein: CSAAGGPSYEQYF
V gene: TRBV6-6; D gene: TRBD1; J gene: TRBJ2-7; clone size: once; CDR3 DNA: TGTGCCAGCAGTTACCAAGGGACAGACAACTACGAGCAGTACTTC; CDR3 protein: CASSYQGTDNYEQYF
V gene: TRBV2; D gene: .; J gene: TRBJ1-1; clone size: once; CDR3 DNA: TGTGCCAGCAGTGGAGATCAGGGGCGGGCTTTCTTT; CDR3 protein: CASSGDQGRAFF
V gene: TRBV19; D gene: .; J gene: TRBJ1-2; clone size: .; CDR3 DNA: TGTGCCAGTAGTGTAGCAGGAAACTATGGCTACACCTTC; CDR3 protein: CASSVAGNYGYTF
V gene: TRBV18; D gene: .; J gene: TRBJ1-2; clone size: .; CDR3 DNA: TGTGCCAGCTCACCAGAGGCAGATACTATGCGCGGCTACACCTTC; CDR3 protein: CASSPEADTMRGYTF
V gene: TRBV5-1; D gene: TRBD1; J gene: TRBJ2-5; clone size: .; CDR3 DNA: TGCGCCAGCAGCCCATATGCAGGGACAGGGACCCAGTACTTC; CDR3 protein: CASSPYAGTGTQYF
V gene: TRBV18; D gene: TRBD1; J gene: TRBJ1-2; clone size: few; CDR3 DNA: TGTGCCAGCTCACCGGAACAGGGGCGTTTCTATGGCTACACCTTC; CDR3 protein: CASSPEQGRFYGYTF